Here is one TCR beta chain with its context. The trim removed 7 bases at V and 5 bases at J, leaving 10 bases unmatched. The CDR3 is made up of 15 amino acids. CDR1 is MNHNS, CDR2 SASEGT, per germline. Here immunoSEQ multiplex PCR was the method, and the copy in TCRdb shows in-frame clones only, minus some. The repertoire holds around 1.5 million clones, with under 99% as singletons. The sample originates from a study of shared clonotypes between healthy human individuals. Input material: naive CD4+ T cells sorted from blood. Sample subset: CD45RA+ positively selected. The sequence came from a man between 25 and 39 years old in good health. The V call is TRBV6-1, the J call TRBJ2-2; TRBD1 aligns across 7 bases. The CDR3 loop is CASTETGVGTGELFF. The CDR3, as DNA: TGTGCCAGCACCGAAACAGGGGTAGGGACCGGGGAGCTGTTTTTT.